This T cell receptor beta chain was retrieved from a study of blood T cell repertoires in COVID-19. Study-wide context: Nucleic acid was either cDNA or gDNA, and it came from T cells, B-cell-depleted T cells, or PBMCs.

Trimming stripped 7 bases from V and 4 bases from J, with 19 bases between. The CDR3 runs 15 residues. CDR1 and CDR2 (germline): WSHSY, SAAADI. Study processing details: Cell counts per sample came from amplifying reference gene primers. Libraries were prepared by immunoSEQ multiplex PCR; TCRdb keeps only in-frame clonotypes and omits some of them. V, J and clone size reflect that table, while D and trimming were determined from the DNA. This table has 250,000 to 300,000 clones, approximately 86% appearing once. The clonotype originates from a woman in her 70s with COVID-19, enrolled during active disease. The gene calls are TRBV10-2 and TRBJ2-5; maybe TRBD1 (5 bases). The specimen sequenced was peripheral blood. The CDR3 sequence: CASKVSGQGRETQYF. CDR3 nucleotides: TGCGCCAGCAAAGTGTCCGGGCAGGGCAGAGAGACCCAGTACTTC.